Following are 15 T cell receptor beta chains from one sample sequenced in a study of early T cells in non-severe SARS-CoV-2 infection. A single record per CDR3 protein comes from TCRdb applying MiXCR to the 5' RACE reads. The sample has approximately 100,000 distinct CDR3 sequences; about 15% are singletons. Sequenced: whole blood. The origin of the receptors is an adult who was a healthcare worker with PCR-confirmed SARS-CoV-2 infection or an uninfected control (not recorded which).

This clonotype was recorded at least ten times. V usage is TRBV7-9 and J usage is TRBJ1-6, with D possibly matching TRBD1 (6 bases). Trimming took off 6 bases at V and 7 bases at J, with 16 bases between the two ends. Germline values: CDR1 SEHNR, CDR2 FQNEAQ (reference sequence). This CDR3 is built from 15 residues. CDR3 bases: TGTGCCAGCAGGGGACCGGCAGGGGAAAATTCACCCCTCCACTTT. It codes for CASRGPAGENSPLHF.

This clonotype has only a few counts. The V and J genes are TRBV29-1 and TRBJ2-7; TRBD1 agrees at 10 bases. The CDR3 is made up of 14 amino acids. The germline V gene has CDR1 SQVTM and CDR2 ANQGSEA. V gave up 6 bases and J gave up 3 bases; unmatched junction bases: 8. CDR3 residues: CSVTLDRGVYEQYF. Here the CDR3 DNA reads TGCAGCGTGACACTGGACAGGGGGGTCTACGAGCAGTACTTC.

This clonotype was counted many times. The chain joins TRBV3-1 to TRBJ2-5; D uncertain. The germline V gene encodes CDR1 LGHDT and CDR2 YNNKEL (reference sequence). Trimming took 1 base from V and 5 from J, leaving 14 bases between them. This CDR3 has 15 residues. CDR3 nucleotide sequence: TGTGCCAGCAGCCAAGCTGGTGCCCCCGGGGAGACCCAGTACTTC. This gives the protein CASSQAGAPGETQYF.

This clonotype has just a few counts. The CDR3 protein is CASSLGGYNTGELFF. CDR3 DNA: TGTGCCAGCAGCTTGGGAGGATACAACACCGGGGAGCTGTTTTTT. J is TRBJ2-2 and V is TRBV5-4; D call uncertain. This CDR3 has 15 amino acids. Per germline, CDR1 SGHNT and CDR2 YYREEE (reference sequence). Trimming took off 0 bases at V and 2 bases at J, with 8 bases between the two ends.

J is TRBJ2-7 and V is TRBV7-9, with 7 nucleotides matching TRBD1. The V and J ends lost 1 base and 2 bases, in that order; junction bases with no gene match: 11. Per the germline V gene, CDR1 is SEHNR and CDR2 is FQNEAQ (reference sequence). This CDR3 spans 17 amino acids. The CDR3 sequence: CASSLETDRESPYEQYF. CDR3 nucleotide sequence: TGTGCCAGCAGCTTAGAAACAGACAGGGAAAGTCCCTACGAGCAGTACTTC.

This clonotype occurred a few times. The chain employs TRBV7-9 and TRBJ2-1; D is uncertain. This CDR3 contains 14 residues. V was cut by 10 bases and J by 4 bases, with 17 bases left in between. Germline values: CDR1 SEHNR, CDR2 FQNEAQ (reference sequence). The CDR3 DNA follows: TGTGCCATCCGAGGCTGGGCTGGTTACAATGAGCAGTTCTTC. It codes for CAIRGWAGYNEQFF.

This clonotype was seen more than once but under ten times. V and J are TRBV30 and TRBJ2-1; perhaps D is TRBD1 or TRBD2 (5 bases each). The CDR3 sequence is 17 residues long. In germline, CDR1 is GTSNPN, CDR2 SVGIG (reference sequence). The V gene lost 2 bases and the J gene lost 5 bases, with 22 bases spanning the gap. The CDR3 reads CAWSKPPGTRSDNEQFF. CDR3 DNA: TGTGCCTGGAGTAAACCACCCGGGACCAGATCCGACAATGAGCAGTTCTTC.

Ten or more counts support this clonotype. The chain is built from TRBV28 and TRBJ1-4, with D uncertain. Trimming took off 6 bases at V and 5 bases at J, with 25 bases between the two ends. The CDR3 extends over 18 amino acids. Germline CDR1 is MDHEN and CDR2 is SYDVKM. CDR3 coding DNA: TGTGCCAGCAGGATTGGCGATGCCCAACGTGGAAGAAATGAAAAACTGTTTTTT. It specifies CASRIGDAQRGRNEKLFF.

This clonotype was observed a few times. V is TRBV27 and J is TRBJ1-1; maybe TRBD1 (5 bases). The CDR3 totals 18 residues. Germline assignment: CDR1 MNHEY and CDR2 SMNVEV (reference sequence). Trimming shortened V by 2 bases and J by 5 bases, and 24 bases separated the two germline ends. DNA of the CDR3: TGTGCCAGCAGTTTAGGAATGGCAAGGGGAGGGTCGAGAACTGAAGCTTTCTTT. It is translated as CASSLGMARGGSRTEAFF.

This chain uses TRBV12-3 or TRBV12-4 with TRBJ2-3; D is undetermined. With 5 bases removed from V and 10 bases from J, the gap between germline ends came to 7 bases. The CDR3 loop spans 10 amino acids. This chain's CDR3 is CASSLDAQYF. CDR3 sequence (DNA): TGTGCCAGCAGTCTTGATGCGCAGTATTTT.

The sample holds many counts of this clonotype. This chain connects TRBV20-1 to TRBJ1-1; TRBD1 aligns across 9 bases. Losses at the gene ends were 1 base for V and 2 bases for J; bases not matched to a gene: 5. The germline V gene has CDR1 DFQATT and CDR2 SNEGSKA (reference sequence). The CDR3 consists of 15 residues. CDR3 coding DNA: TGCAGTGCTAGAGGGGACAGGGATTTTAACACTGAAGCTTTCTTT. It codes for CSARGDRDFNTEAFF.

The chain has TRBV5-1 and TRBJ2-1; no firm D call. V was pared by 0 bases and J by 13 bases, with 11 bases between. This CDR3 region has 12 residues. Germline V lookup: CDR1 SGHRS, CDR2 YFSETQ. The CDR3 region is CASSLVAREQFF. The DNA for the CDR3 is TGCGCCAGCAGCTTGGTGGCCCGTGAACAGTTCTTC. Looking up the rest from reference TRBV5-1 and TRBJ2-1 gives the full variable domain: KAGVTQTPRYLIKTRGQQVTLSCSPISGHRSVSWYQQTPGQGLQFLFEYFSETQRNKGNFPGRFSGRQFSNSRSEMNVSTLELGDSALYLCASSLVAREQFFGPGTRLTVL.

The chain couples TRBV29-1 to TRBJ2-3, with D perhaps matching TRBD2 (5 bases). The CDR3 loop spans 14 amino acids. Germline values: CDR1 SQVTM, CDR2 ANQGSEA. Trimming cost V 4 bases and J 2 bases, with 13 bases left between them. The DNA of the CDR3 is TGCAGCGTTGCGACCAGACTAAACACAGATACGCAGTATTTT. Translating it yields CSVATRLNTDTQYF.

This clonotype was detected only a few times. The chain is built from TRBV18 and TRBJ2-3, with D uncertain. Germline V CDR1 and CDR2: KGHSH, LQKENI. V lost 2 bases, J lost 1 base, and 10 bases lay in between. This CDR3 spans 15 amino acids. The CDR3 nucleotides are TGTGCCAGCTCACCAGGGGTAACTCGCACAGATACGCAGTATTTT. Translating it yields CASSPGVTRTDTQYF.

This chain joins TRBV11-1 and TRBJ2-7, with unresolved D. Germline CDR1 SGHAT, CDR2 FQDESV (reference sequence). V lost 5 bases, J lost 2 bases, and 7 bases lay in between. This CDR3 has 12 amino acids. The CDR3 spells CASSGQTYEQYF. The CDR3 nucleotides read TGTGCCAGCAGCGGGCAGACCTACGAGCAGTACTTC.